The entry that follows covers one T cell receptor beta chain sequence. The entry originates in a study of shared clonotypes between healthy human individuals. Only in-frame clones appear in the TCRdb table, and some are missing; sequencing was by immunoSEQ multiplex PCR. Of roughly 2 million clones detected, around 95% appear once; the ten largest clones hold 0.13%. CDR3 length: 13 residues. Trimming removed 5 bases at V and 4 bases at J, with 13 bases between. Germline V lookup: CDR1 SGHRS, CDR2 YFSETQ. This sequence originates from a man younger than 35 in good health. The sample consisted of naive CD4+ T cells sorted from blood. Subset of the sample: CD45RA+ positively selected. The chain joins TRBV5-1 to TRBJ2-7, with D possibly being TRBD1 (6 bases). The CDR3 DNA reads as TGCGCCAGCAGGTTCGGACAGCTATACGAGCAGTACTTC. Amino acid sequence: CASRFGQLYEQYF.